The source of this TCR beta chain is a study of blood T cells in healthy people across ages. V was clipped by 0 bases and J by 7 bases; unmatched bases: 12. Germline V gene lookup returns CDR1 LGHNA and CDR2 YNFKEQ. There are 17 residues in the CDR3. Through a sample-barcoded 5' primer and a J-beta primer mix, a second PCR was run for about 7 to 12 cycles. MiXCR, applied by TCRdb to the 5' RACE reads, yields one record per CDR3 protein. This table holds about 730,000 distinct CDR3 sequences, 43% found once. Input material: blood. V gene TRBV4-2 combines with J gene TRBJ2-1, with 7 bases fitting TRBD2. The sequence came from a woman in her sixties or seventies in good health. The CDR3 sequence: CASSQDIRASGLNEQFF. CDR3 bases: TGTGCCAGCAGCCAAGATATCCGGGCTAGCGGTCTTAATGAGCAGTTCTTC.